These 25 T cell receptor beta chains came from one sample sequenced in a study of glioma-infiltrating T cells after dendritic cell vaccination. Produced via immunoSEQ multiplex PCR; TCRdb's table is partial and in-frame only. The sample includes roughly 85,000 clones, about 85% of them seen just once. Stated time point: after dendritic cell vaccination, including at tumor progression/relapse. The starting material was blood, obtained after dendritic cell vaccination. These receptors came from a human donor with glioblastoma.

CDR3 nucleotide sequence: TGTGCCAGCAGCACCGGACAGGCGAATAATGAAAAACTGTTTTTT. Translation gives CASSTGQANNEKLFF. This chain links TRBV5-4 with TRBJ1-4, with 7 bases that match TRBD1. This CDR3 region has 15 residues. The trim removed 4 bases at V and 4 bases at J, leaving 7 bases unmatched. CDR1 and CDR2 from the germline V gene are SGHNT and YYREEE (reference sequence).

CDR3 region: CASSLGGLAGNEQFF. Written as DNA, the CDR3 is TGTGCCAGCAGCTTAGGGGGACTAGCGGGCAATGAGCAGTTCTTC. This chain uses TRBV7-8 with TRBJ2-1; 12 positions match TRBD2. This CDR3 has 15 amino acids. Per germline, CDR1 SGHVS and CDR2 FQNEAQ. V lost 1 base to trimming and J lost 6 bases; unmatched junction nucleotides: 1.

The chain couples TRBV4-1 to TRBJ2-3; no definite D call. Deletions cut 0 bases from V and 6 bases from J, with 4 bases between. The CDR3 extends over 12 amino acids. From germline, CDR1 is MGHRA and CDR2 YSYEKL. The CDR3 loop reads CASSQDGDTQYF. The CDR3 DNA is TGCGCCAGCAGCCAAGACGGGGATACGCAGTATTTT.

This clone was seen a few times. The chain uses TRBV5-6 and TRBJ2-1; 7 nucleotides align to TRBD2. Trimming took 0 bases from V and 10 from J; bases not matched to a gene: 10. CDR1 and CDR2 from the germline V gene are SGHDT and YYEEEE. The CDR3 spans 15 residues. In nucleotides, the CDR3 is TGTGCCAGCAGCTTGGAGGAATTAACTAGCGACGAGCAGTTCTTC. As protein: CASSLEELTSDEQFF.

The rearrangement joins TRBV5-6 to TRBJ1-5, with a weak D call TRBD1 (5 bases). The germline V gene encodes CDR1 SGHDT and CDR2 YYEEEE. Trimming left V 3 bases short and J 3 bases short, with 10 bases between. CDR3 length equals 14 residues. The CDR3 loop is CASSSDKFNQPQHF. CDR3 sequence (DNA): TGTGCCAGCAGCTCGGACAAATTCAATCAGCCCCAGCATTTT.

This chain connects TRBV7-9 to TRBJ1-3; tentative D call: TRBD1 (6 bases). The ends were cut back, 7 bases at V and 2 bases at J, with 15 bases in the middle. There are 15 residues in the CDR3. CDR1 SEHNR and CDR2 FQNEAQ come from the germline V gene (reference sequence). CDR3 sequence (DNA): TGTGCCAGCAAAAGGGAGGGGGGCGCTGGAAACACCATATATTTT. Its translation: CASKREGGAGNTIYF.

This clone was seen only once. J is TRBJ1-1 and V is TRBV7-2, with D unclear. The CDR3 runs to 12 residues. The germline V and J ends were trimmed by 2 bases and 10 bases, with 11 bases remaining between them. Germline CDR1 is SGHTA and CDR2 is FQGNSA. This CDR3 reads CASSLREGAAFF. The CDR3 DNA follows: TGTGCCAGCAGCTTAAGGGAGGGAGCAGCTTTCTTT.

In its sample, this clone was seen a few times. The chain links TRBV2 to TRBJ2-1, with 8 bases matching TRBD1. The CDR3 extends over 13 amino acids. V gave up 7 bases and J gave up 7 bases; unmatched junction bases: 6. Germline-derived CDR1 and CDR2 are SNHLY and FYNNEI. CDR3 residues: CASNIGQGNEQFF. The DNA for the CDR3 is TGTGCCAGCAATATTGGACAGGGTAATGAGCAGTTCTTC.

The chain has TRBV30 and TRBJ2-7; D perhaps matches TRBD1 (6 bases). The V end lost 2 bases, the J end lost 6 bases, and 14 bases lay between the germline ends. The CDR3 is 13 residues long. CDR1 and CDR2 from the germline V gene are GTSNPN and SVGIG (reference sequence). The CDR3 region is CAWSINREFEQYF. CDR3 nucleotides: TGTGCCTGGAGTATCAACAGGGAATTCGAGCAGTACTTC.

The chain recombines TRBV27 with TRBJ2-2, with D unresolved. This CDR3 is 13 amino acids long. Germline V gene sequence: CDR1 MNHEY, CDR2 SMNVEV (reference sequence). V shed 5 bases and J shed 6 bases, with 10 bases lying between them. The CDR3 region has the DNA TGTGCCAGCAGTAATAGTATTGCCGGGGAGCTGTTTTTT. This gives the protein CASSNSIAGELFF.

The chain recombines TRBV9 with TRBJ2-7; a possible D gene is TRBD2 (6 bases). CDR3 size: 15 residues. The V end lost 4 bases, the J end lost 2 bases, and 16 bases lay between the germline ends. CDR1 SGDLS and CDR2 YYNGEE come from the germline V gene. The CDR3 region is CASSPHGGVTYEQYF. CDR3 nucleotides: TGTGCCAGCAGCCCTCATGGCGGGGTTACCTACGAGCAGTACTTC. Complete variable domain (other parts from reference TRBV9 and TRBJ2-7): DSGVTQTPKHLITATGQRVTLRCSPRSGDLSVYWYQQSLDQGLQFLIQYYNGEERAKGNILERFSAQQFPDLHSELNLSSLELGDSALYFCASSPHGGVTYEQYFGPGTRLTVT.

The gene calls are TRBV27 and TRBJ2-3; tentative D call: TRBD2 (7 bases). Germline V gives CDR1 MNHEY, CDR2 SMNVEV (reference sequence). Trimming pared 6 bases from V and 5 bases from J, leaving 21 bases between. This CDR3 region has 16 residues. Here the CDR3 DNA reads TGTGCCAGCAGCCGTATATGGGGGGGGGCTGGAGATACGCAGTATTTT. This gives the protein CASSRIWGGAGDTQYF.

The gene calls are TRBV28 and TRBJ1-1; D may be TRBD1 (5 bases). The CDR3 runs 18 residues. The germline V gene encodes CDR1 MDHEN and CDR2 SYDVKM. The V gene lost 6 bases and the J gene lost 0 bases, with 23 bases spanning the gap. The CDR3 region is CASSPGGSWGTLNTEAFF. The CDR3 bases are TGTGCCAGCAGCCCGGGGGGTAGTTGGGGGACTTTGAACACTGAAGCTTTCTTT.

This sequence joins TRBV28 and TRBJ1-4, with D perhaps matching TRBD1 (5 bases). In germline, CDR1 is MDHEN, CDR2 SYDVKM. The CDR3 contains 13 residues. The ends were cut back, 8 bases at V and 7 bases at J, with 14 bases in the middle. The CDR3 sequence is CASRPGGGEKLFF. The CDR3, as DNA: TGTGCCAGCCGCCCGGGGGGAGGTGAAAAACTGTTTTTT.

The chain has TRBV6-1 and TRBJ2-5, with D possibly being TRBD1 (6 bases). V lost 6 bases and J 5 bases, leaving 16 bases between the germline ends. This CDR3 spans 14 amino acids. Germline V lookup: CDR1 MNHNS, CDR2 SASEGT. The CDR3 DNA follows: TGTGCCAGCAGATGGACAGCAGTGGGGGAGACCCAGTACTTC. This gives the protein CASRWTAVGETQYF.

DNA for the CDR3: TGTGCCAGCAGCTTAACATCCGGGACAGTGAAGTTCTTC. Translated, it gives CASSLTSGTVKFF. V is TRBV7-3 and J is TRBJ2-1, with 7 bases matching TRBD1. This CDR3 region has 13 residues. V lost 0 bases and J lost 14; bases outside the gene matches: 7. CDR1 is SGHTA, CDR2 FQGTGA, per germline.

The chain employs TRBV27 and TRBJ2-7; D gene unclear. The V end was cut by 0 bases, the J end by 0 bases, with 9 bases between. The CDR3 runs to 15 residues. Germline V gene data show CDR1 as MNHEY and CDR2 as SMNVEV (reference sequence). Here the CDR3 DNA reads TGTGCCAGCAGTTTATCTGTCCGGTACTCCTACGAGCAGTACTTC. Its protein is CASSLSVRYSYEQYF.

This rearrangement joins TRBV28 to TRBJ1-2; 7 bases are shared with TRBD1. CDR3 size: 15 residues. V was clipped by 1 base and J by 1 base; unmatched bases: 3. CDR1 and CDR2 from the germline V gene are MDHEN and SYDVKM. The CDR3 spells CASSLSTGSNYGYTF. The CDR3 DNA reads as TGTGCCAGCAGTTTATCGACAGGGAGTAACTATGGCTACACCTTC.

The chain is built from TRBV6-6 and TRBJ1-2; 7 nucleotides agree with TRBD1. V lost 2 bases to trimming and J lost 7 bases; unmatched junction nucleotides: 13. The germline CDR1 and CDR2 sequences are MNHNY and SVGAGI (reference sequence). This CDR3 has 16 amino acids. The CDR3 here is CASSYPGQGGGLGYTF. For the CDR3, the DNA is TGTGCCAGCAGTTACCCCGGGCAGGGGGGAGGTCTTGGCTACACCTTC.

The chain combines TRBV5-6 with TRBJ1-3; 8 bases agree with TRBD1. Germline V lookup: CDR1 SGHDT, CDR2 YYEEEE. The CDR3 loop spans 16 amino acids. Trimming at V came to 1 base and at J to 4 bases, leaving 7 bases not matched to a gene. The CDR3 DNA reads as TGTGCCAGCAGCTTGCCCCAGGGGGCAGGAGGAAACACCATATATTTT. It yields the protein CASSLPQGAGGNTIYF.

This clone showed up just a few times. The chain is built from TRBV4-1 and TRBJ1-5, with TRBD1 matching 9 bases. Per germline, CDR1 MGHRA and CDR2 YSYEKL. The CDR3 covers 16 residues. J was trimmed by 2 bases and V by 3 bases; bases with no gene match: 5. The CDR3 is CASSQGQGAGNQPQHF. Here the CDR3 DNA reads TGCGCCAGCAGCCAGGGACAGGGCGCAGGCAATCAGCCCCAGCATTTT.

The CDR3 protein is CASSPQDRWNEKLFF. The CDR3 bases are TGTGCCAGCAGCCCTCAGGACAGGTGGAATGAAAAACTGTTTTTT. V gene TRBV9 combines with J gene TRBJ1-4, with 7 bases matching TRBD1. CDR3 size: 15 residues. Trimming removed 4 bases from V and 5 bases from J; junction bases left unmatched: 8. CDR1 is SGDLS and CDR2 is YYNGEE in the germline V gene.

V and J are TRBV6-1 and TRBJ2-1; no reliable D call. CDR3 length equals 12 residues. V lost 7 bases to trimming and J lost 3 bases, with 7 bases between them. Germline values: CDR1 MNHNS, CDR2 SASEGT. The CDR3 loop is CASTNYYNEQFF. The CDR3 DNA reads TGTGCCAGCACAAACTACTACAATGAGCAGTTCTTC.

This chain connects TRBV7-9 to TRBJ2-2; D might be TRBD2 (5 bases). The CDR3 spans 15 residues. V dropped 3 bases and J dropped 4 bases, with 12 bases sitting between them. The germline gives CDR1 SEHNR, CDR2 FQNEAQ (reference sequence). In DNA, the CDR3 is TGTGCCAGCAGCTTCCCTAGCTCCTTCACCGGGGAGCTGTTTTTT. This translates into CASSFPSSFTGELFF.

V is TRBV13 and J is TRBJ1-1; 10 bases match TRBD1. The CDR3 sequence is 12 residues long. CDR1 and CDR2 from the germline V gene are PRHDT and FYEKMQ (reference sequence). The trim removed 5 bases at V and 6 bases at J, leaving 0 bases unmatched. The CDR3 protein is CASSGTGAEAFF. As DNA, the CDR3 is TGTGCCAGCAGCGGGACAGGGGCTGAAGCTTTCTTT. Variable domain in full (rest from reference TRBV13 and TRBJ1-1): AAGVIQSPRHLIKEKRETATLKCYPIPRHDTVYWYQQGPGQDPQFLISFYEKMQSDKGSIPDRFSAQQFSDYHSELNMSSLELGDSALYFCASSGTGAEAFFGQGTRLTVV.